A single sample gave rise to the 8 T cell receptor beta chains below, sequenced in a study of blood T cell repertoires in COVID-19. Clones were sequenced by immunoSEQ multiplex PCR, and TCRdb holds only the in-frame ones, with some missing. The data show 250,000 to 300,000 clones, around nine tenths seen once. Sequences were obtained from peripheral blood. These receptors originate from a woman under 40 with COVID-19, enrolled during active disease.

Notes on this clone: Within the sample, other DNA sequences also encode this same CDR3. The chain has TRBV30 and TRBJ2-7; D perhaps matches TRBD1 (5 bases). CDR3 length: 13 amino acids. The germline gives CDR1 GTSNPN, CDR2 SVGIG (reference sequence). The V end lost 2 bases, the J end lost 0 bases, and 8 bases lay between the germline ends. CDR3 in amino acids: CAWSTGSSYEQYF. The CDR3 region has the DNA TGTGCCTGGAGTACAGGTAGCTCCTACGAGCAGTACTTC.

This clone was recorded a few times. This rearrangement joins TRBV3-1 (or the pseudogene TRBV3-2) to TRBJ2-5; D call uncertain. The CDR3 covers 14 residues. Trimming shortened V by 4 bases and J by 7 bases, and 16 bases separated the two germline ends. Germline CDR1 LGHDT, CDR2 YNNKEL (reference sequence). The CDR3 protein is CASSPLHVTGTQYF. DNA of the CDR3: TGTGCCAGCAGCCCCCTTCACGTTACCGGGACCCAGTACTTC.

With regard to this clone: Other DNA sequences from this sample encode an identical CDR3 as well. The DNA for the CDR3 is TGTGCCTGGAGTGCGGCAGGTAGCAATCAGCCCCAGCATTTT. It translates to CAWSAAGSNQPQHF. The chain recombines TRBV30 with TRBJ1-5; D unresolved. Trimming stripped 1 base from V and 0 bases from J, with 7 bases between. Germline-derived CDR1 and CDR2 are GTSNPN and SVGIG (reference sequence). This CDR3 is built from 14 residues.

This chain connects TRBV20-1 to TRBJ2-3; D is ambiguous. V was trimmed by 2 bases and J by 10 bases, leaving 10 bases between them. CDR1 DFQATT and CDR2 SNEGSKA come from the germline V gene (reference sequence). The CDR3 runs 11 residues. As DNA, the CDR3 is TGCAGTGCTAGAACTATCTTAGCGCAGTATTTT. This codes for CSARTILAQYF.

The V gene is TRBV11-2, the J gene TRBJ2-2; 8 nucleotides agree with TRBD2. The CDR3 covers 19 residues. Germline V gene sequence: CDR1 SGHAT, CDR2 FQNNGV. The ends lost 5 bases at V and 0 bases at J; junction bases unmatched: 14. The CDR3 spells CASSPGRVGTRANTGELFF. CDR3 nucleotide sequence: TGTGCCAGCAGCCCCGGACGAGTTGGGACTAGGGCGAACACCGGGGAGCTGTTTTTT.

This clone was counted between two and nine times. The gene calls are TRBV30 and TRBJ2-3; D unclear. There are 11 residues in the CDR3. Deletions cut 4 bases from V and 2 bases from J, with 4 bases between. CDR1 is GTSNPN, CDR2 SVGIG, per germline (reference sequence). In nucleotides, the CDR3 is TGTGCCTGGACCCACACAGATACGCAGTATTTT. Translated: CAWTHTDTQYF.

This chain joins TRBV4-1 and TRBJ1-2; the match to TRBD1 covers 7 bases. Germline V gene sequence: CDR1 MGHRA, CDR2 YSYEKL. V lost 1 base and J lost 4; bases outside the gene matches: 12. The CDR3 totals 17 residues. The CDR3 bases are TGCGCCAGCAGCCAAGTAATTCGACAGGGACCGACCTATGGCTACACCTTC. It encodes CASSQVIRQGPTYGYTF.

This chain joins TRBV5-1 and TRBJ2-2; 8 nucleotides agree with TRBD1. The CDR3 has 15 amino acids. The V and J ends lost 2 bases and 5 bases, in that order; junction bases with no gene match: 5. The germline V gene has CDR1 SGHRS and CDR2 YFSETQ. CDR3 DNA: TGCGCCAGCAGCTTCTCAGGGGGCGCAACCGGGGAGCTGTTTTTT. It specifies CASSFSGGATGELFF.